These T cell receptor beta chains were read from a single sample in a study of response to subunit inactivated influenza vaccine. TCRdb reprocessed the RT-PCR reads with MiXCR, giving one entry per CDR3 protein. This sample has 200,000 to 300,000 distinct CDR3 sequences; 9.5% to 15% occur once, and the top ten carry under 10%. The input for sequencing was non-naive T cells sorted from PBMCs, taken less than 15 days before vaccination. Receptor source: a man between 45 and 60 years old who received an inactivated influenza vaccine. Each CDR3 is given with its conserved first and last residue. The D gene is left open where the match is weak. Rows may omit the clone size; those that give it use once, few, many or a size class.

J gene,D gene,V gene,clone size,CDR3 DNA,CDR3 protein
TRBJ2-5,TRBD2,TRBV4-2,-,TGTGCCAGCAGCCAAGGGACGATAGCGGGGGGACAAGAGACCCAGTACTTC,CASSQGTIAGGQETQYF
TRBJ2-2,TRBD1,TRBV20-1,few,TGCAGTGCTAATGGACAGGGTCGCACCGGGGAGCTGTTTTTT,CSANGQGRTGELFF
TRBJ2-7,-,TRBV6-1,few,TGTGCCAGCGCCCTGCGCAGGTCCCTCTACGAGCAGTACTTC,CASALRRSLYEQYF
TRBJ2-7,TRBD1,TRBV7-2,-,TGTGCCAGCAGCACCGGAGGACAGGGTACCTACGAGCAGTACTTC,CASSTGGQGTYEQYF
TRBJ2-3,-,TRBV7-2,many,TGTGCCAGCAGCTTAGGACTTTTAGATACGCAGTATTTT,CASSLGLLDTQYF
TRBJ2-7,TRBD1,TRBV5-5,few,TGTGCCAGCAGCGACAGGGACAGGGGGCCCTACGAGCAGTACTTC,CASSDRDRGPYEQYF
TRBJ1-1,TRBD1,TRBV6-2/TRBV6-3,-,TGTGCCAGCAGGCTTTACGCACAGGACAGGGGAATGAACACTGAAGCTTTCTTT,CASRLYAQDRGMNTEAFF
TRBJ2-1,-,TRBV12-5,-,TGTGCTAGTGGTTCCAGCCTCCTATCCTACAATGAGCAGTTCTTC,CASGSSLLSYNEQFF
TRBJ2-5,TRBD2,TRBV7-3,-,TGTGCCAGCAGCCCGGGTCCAAAGCGGGAGGGCCCCGAGACCCAGTACTTC,CASSPGPKREGPETQYF
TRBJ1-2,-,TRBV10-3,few,TGTGCCATCATGGGACCGGGTAACTATGGCTACACCTTC,CAIMGPGNYGYTF
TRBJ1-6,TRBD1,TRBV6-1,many,TGTGCCAGTTGGACAGGGGACTATAATTCACCCCTCCACTTT,CASWTGDYNSPLHF
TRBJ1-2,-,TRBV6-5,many,TGTGCCGTTGGGGACTTTCAAAGGACTGGCTACACCTTC,CAVGDFQRTGYTF
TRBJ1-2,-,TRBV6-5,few,TGTGCCAGCAGTTCTCAACGGGAACACCGCGAGGGCTACACCTTC,CASSSQREHREGYTF
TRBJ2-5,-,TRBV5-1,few,TGCGCCAGCAGCTTCGGGGGTACCCAAGAGACCCAGTACTTC,CASSFGGTQETQYF
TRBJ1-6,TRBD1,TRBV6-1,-,TGTGCCAGCAGTGAAGCGAGGGGGCTTTCACCCCTCCACTTT,CASSEARGLSPLHF
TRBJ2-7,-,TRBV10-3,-,TGTGCCATCAGTGAGTCCTTGCACGAGCAGTACTTC,CAISESLHEQYF
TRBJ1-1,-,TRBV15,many,TGTGCCACCAGCAAATGGGGCACTGAAGCTTTCTTT,CATSKWGTEAFF
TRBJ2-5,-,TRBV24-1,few,TGTGCCACCAGTGACGCATCCGTGACAGGACAAGAGACCCAGTACTTC,CATSDASVTGQETQYF
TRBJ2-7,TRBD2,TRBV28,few,TGTGCCAGCAGTTTTTCCCTAGCGGGAGGGCCCTCCTACGAGCAGTACTTC,CASSFSLAGGPSYEQYF
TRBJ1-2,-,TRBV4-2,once,TGTGCCAGGAGCCCCGGGATAGGCAACTATGGCTACACCTTC,CARSPGIGNYGYTF
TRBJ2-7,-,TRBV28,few,TGTGCCAGCAGCACTGGCGGGGGCTCGTACGAGCAGTACTTC,CASSTGGGSYEQYF
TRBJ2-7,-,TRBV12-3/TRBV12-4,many,TGTGCCAGCAGTCTCCCCCGGCGGAGGAAGGAGCAGTACTTC,CASSLPRRRKEQYF
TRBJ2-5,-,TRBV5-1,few,TGCGCCAGCAGCTTGGCACAGGGCCAAGAGACCCAGTACTTC,CASSLAQGQETQYF
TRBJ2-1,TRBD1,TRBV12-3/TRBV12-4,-,TGTGCCACTCGGACAGGGGGCGAGCAGTTCTTC,CATRTGGEQFF
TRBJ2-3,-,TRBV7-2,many,TGTGCCAGCAGCACCCATCGGACAGCCACAGATACGCAGTATTTT,CASSTHRTATDTQYF
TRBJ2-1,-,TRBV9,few,TGTGCCAGCAGCTCCAGTCAGGGATCCTACAATGAGCAGTTCTTC,CASSSSQGSYNEQFF
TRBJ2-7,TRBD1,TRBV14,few,TGTGCCAGCAGCCCCTCGGGACAGGGGTTCAACGAGCAGTACTTC,CASSPSGQGFNEQYF
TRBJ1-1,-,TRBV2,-,TGTGCCAGCATTACAGGGTTTCTTGGGCTCGACACTGAAGCTTTCTTT,CASITGFLGLDTEAFF
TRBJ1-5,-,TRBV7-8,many,TGTGCCAGCACCCTAGCGTTCAATCAGCCCCAGCATTTT,CASTLAFNQPQHF
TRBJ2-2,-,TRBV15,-,TGTGCCACCAGCAGAGAGGTCACCGGGGAGCTGTTTTTT,CATSREVTGELFF
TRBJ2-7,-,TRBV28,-,TGTGCCAGCAGTTTCAGGGTAGCCTACGAGCAGTACTTC,CASSFRVAYEQYF
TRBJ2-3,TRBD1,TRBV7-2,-,TGTGCCAGCAGCCTCCGACAGGGTCAAACAGATACGCAGTATTTT,CASSLRQGQTDTQYF
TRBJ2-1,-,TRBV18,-,TGTGCCAGCTCACCGCCCCCAGGCGGGATTTATGAGCAGTTCTTC,CASSPPPGGIYEQFF